The 19 T cell receptor beta chains presented below share a single source sample, sequenced in a study of vaccination and CD4 T cells after COVID-19 (dated by TCRdb to 2022 to 2024). Library prep was done by PCR. The sequencer was an Illumina iSeq 100. TCR sequencing of DNA from cultured CD4+ T cells used the Oncomine TCR Beta short-read assay at the Johns Hopkins FTIC core. TCRdb reworked the public reads: Q25 trimming with fastp, MiXCR clone assembly, productive beta chains retained. Every distinct CDR3 protein forms one entry, paired with its most common genes and DNA. This sample lists about 13,000 distinct CDR3 sequences; 45% to 65% were detected once. The ten largest clones represent 9.5% to 15% of the sample. The sample's treatment or condition label, decoded: approximately nine-day PBMC culture with coronavirus spike peptide pools or control peptides (ViraFEST assay). For these TCRs, the target antigens are not known.

The sequenced sample was CD4+ T cells from blood, cultured in vitro. The receptors here all came from a human donor who had recovered from COVID-19.

By share of the sample, this clonotype is medium-sized. The CDR3 region is CASSEGQGGGYGYTF. The CDR3 DNA reads TGTGCCAGCAGTGAAGGTCAGGGAGGGGGCTATGGCTACACCTTC. V and J are TRBV2 and TRBJ1-2, with D maybe TRBD1 (6 bases). Germline CDR1 reads SNHLY; CDR2 reads FYNNEI. The CDR3 is 15 residues long. The V gene lost 1 base and the J gene lost 4 bases, with 13 bases spanning the gap.

This clonotype was seen a handful of times. The chain recombines TRBV6-2 or TRBV6-3 with TRBJ1-5; D gene ambiguous. Deletions cut 0 bases from V and 11 bases from J, with 14 bases between. This CDR3 has 14 amino acids. Germline values: CDR1 MNHEY, CDR2 SVGEGT. The CDR3 DNA follows: TGTGCCAGCAGTTACTCGATGGCCGGAGGTACCCAGCATTTT. This sequence encodes CASSYSMAGGTQHF.

This chain uses TRBV6-1 with TRBJ1-6; D call uncertain. Germline V gives CDR1 MNHNS, CDR2 SASEGT. Between the trimmed V and J ends, which lost 5 bases and 1 base, there was a span of 3 bases. The CDR3 contains 13 residues. The CDR3 loop reads CASSRSYNSPLHF. As DNA, the CDR3 is TGTGCCAGCAGTAGGTCCTATAATTCACCCCTCCACTTT.

V gene TRBV7-6 combines with J gene TRBJ1-5; 7 bases are a match to TRBD1. The germline V gene has CDR1 SGHVS and CDR2 FNYEAQ. This CDR3 has 17 amino acids. V lost 5 bases and J lost 1; bases outside the gene matches: 11. The CDR3 here is CASSTKRQGWSNQPQHF. The CDR3 DNA reads TGTGCCAGCAGCACCAAACGACAGGGATGGAGCAATCAGCCCCAGCATTTT.

This clonotype was seen a handful of times. The CDR3 sequence: CASSPVAGTAYQETQYF. Here the CDR3 DNA reads TGTGCCAGCTCACCGGTAGCCGGGACCGCATACCAAGAGACCCAGTACTTC. This chain links TRBV18 with TRBJ2-5; tentatively, D is TRBD1 or TRBD2 (5 bases each). The CDR3 is 17 residues long. The V and J ends lost 3 bases and 0 bases respectively, with 17 bases between them. Germline V gene sequence: CDR1 KGHSH, CDR2 LQKENI.

V is TRBV24-1 and J is TRBJ1-2; D is possibly TRBD1 (6 bases). CDR3 size: 13 residues. Trimming left V 4 bases short and J 4 bases short, with 9 bases between. The germline V gene has CDR1 KGHDR and CDR2 SFDVKD. In nucleotides, the CDR3 is TGTGCCACCAGTGAGCGACAGGTCTATGGCTACACCTTC. Encoded protein: CATSERQVYGYTF.

This clonotype showed up just once. The V gene is TRBV7-2, the J gene TRBJ2-3, with 7 bases fitting TRBD1. V shed 4 bases and J 4 bases; nucleotides not matched to a gene: 8. The CDR3 spans 15 residues. The germline V gene has CDR1 SGHTA and CDR2 FQGNSA. This CDR3 reads CASSSNRQGADTQYF. The CDR3 coding sequence is TGTGCCAGCAGCTCGAATCGACAGGGAGCAGATACGCAGTATTTT.

In its sample, this clonotype was seen a few times. The chain combines TRBV27 with TRBJ2-2, with D uncertain. The CDR3 contains 13 residues. V lost 4 bases and J lost 3, with 6 bases in between. Germline CDR1 is MNHEY and CDR2 is SMNVEV (reference sequence). The CDR3 loop is CASSSTYTGELFF. The CDR3 nucleotides are TGTGCCAGCAGTTCCACATACACCGGGGAGCTGTTTTTT.

The chain has TRBV20-1 and TRBJ2-1; 11 bases agree with TRBD2. J was trimmed by 3 bases and V by 8 bases; bases with no gene match: 9. CDR3 length: 15 residues. Per the germline V gene, CDR1 is DFQATT and CDR2 is SNEGSKA (reference sequence). The CDR3 sequence is CSPKSGTSGYNEQFF. CDR3 coding DNA: TGCAGTCCCAAATCCGGGACTAGCGGCTACAATGAGCAGTTCTTC.

The chain links TRBV10-3 to TRBJ1-5; weak D call: TRBD1 (5 bases). In germline, CDR1 is ENHRY, CDR2 SYGVKD. The CDR3 covers 17 residues. V was shortened by 0 bases and J by 1 base, with 13 bases between the two germline ends. The CDR3 loop reads CAISESVGTRSNQPQHF. Written as DNA, the CDR3 is TGTGCCATCAGTGAGTCCGTCGGGACCAGGAGCAATCAGCCCCAGCATTTT.

The chain links TRBV19 to TRBJ2-1, with 8 nucleotides matching TRBD2. The junction had 8 bases not matched to a gene; V was cut back by 4 bases and J by 6 bases. Germline V gives CDR1 LNHDA, CDR2 SQIVND (reference sequence). There are 15 residues in the CDR3. CDR3 DNA: TGTGCCAGTAGTACCCGGGAGGGTGCGGGCAATGAGCAGTTCTTC. Protein: CASSTREGAGNEQFF.

V and J are TRBV7-3 and TRBJ2-2; no clear D. This CDR3 is built from 15 residues. Germline CDR1 reads SGHTA; CDR2 reads FQGTGA. Trimming removed 2 bases from V and 6 bases from J, with 13 bases in between. CDR3 protein: CASSLSPVPAGELFF. The DNA for the CDR3 is TGTGCCAGCAGCTTATCGCCCGTTCCGGCCGGGGAGCTGTTTTTT.

The chain has TRBV2 and TRBJ2-1; 11 bases line up with TRBD2. From germline, CDR1 is SNHLY and CDR2 FYNNEI. Trimming removed 6 bases from V and 3 bases from J; junction bases left unmatched: 4. The length of the CDR3 is 15 residues. This CDR3 is CASRKTSGSYNEQFF. DNA of the CDR3: TGTGCCAGCAGAAAAACTAGCGGGAGCTACAATGAGCAGTTCTTC. The whole variable domain, remainder taken from reference TRBV2 and TRBJ2-1, is EPEVTQTPSHQVTQMGQEVILRCVPISNHLYFYWYRQILGQKVEFLVSFYNNEISEKSEIFDDQFSVERPDGSNFTLKIRSTKLEDSAMYFCASRKTSGSYNEQFFGPGTRLTVL.

V usage is TRBV6-2 or TRBV6-3 and J usage is TRBJ2-3; D gene uncertain. V was shortened by 5 bases and J by 6 bases, with 9 bases between the two germline ends. Germline-derived CDR1 and CDR2 are MNHEY and SVGEGT. This CDR3 comprises 12 residues. This CDR3 reads CASSQSTDTQYF. The CDR3 nucleotides read TGTGCCAGCAGTCAGTCGACGGATACGCAGTATTTT.

This clonotype is labeled large. The chain joins TRBV6-2 or TRBV6-3 to TRBJ2-2, with D perhaps matching TRBD2 (5 bases). V was cut by 0 bases and J by 7 bases, with 12 bases left in between. The CDR3 contains 15 residues. The V gene's germline CDR1 is MNHEY and CDR2 SVGEGT. The CDR3 spells CASSYSPEGSGELFF. The DNA for the CDR3 is TGTGCCAGCAGTTACTCCCCCGAGGGTAGCGGGGAGCTGTTTTTT.

The DNA of the CDR3 is TGTGCCAGTAGTACTGACAGGGGGCGCCCAGATACGCAGTATTTT. This gives the protein CASSTDRGRPDTQYF. The chain is built from TRBV19 and TRBJ2-3, with TRBD1 identical over 10 bases. The germline V gene encodes CDR1 LNHDA and CDR2 SQIVND (reference sequence). After removal of 4 bases from V and 4 bases from J, the junction contained 5 bases not matched to a gene. The CDR3 is 15 residues long.

The chain joins TRBV6-1 to TRBJ1-2, with 7 positions matching TRBD1. CDR1 MNHNS and CDR2 SASEGT come from the germline V gene. The CDR3 totals 15 residues. After removal of 1 base from V and 4 bases from J, the junction contained 6 bases not matched to a gene. CDR3 protein: CASSEETGRVYGYTF. CDR3 nucleotides: TGTGCCAGCAGTGAAGAGACAGGGAGGGTCTATGGCTACACCTTC.

In its sample, this clonotype was seen a few times. The chain uses TRBV6-1 and TRBJ2-7; D gene ambiguous. Germline V gives CDR1 MNHNS, CDR2 SASEGT. Between the trimmed V and J ends, which lost 3 bases and 0 bases, there was a span of 6 bases. This CDR3 is 13 amino acids long. DNA of the CDR3: TGTGCCAGCAGTGATGTCTTCTCCTACGAGCAGTACTTC. Encoded protein: CASSDVFSYEQYF.

V gene TRBV20-1 combines with J gene TRBJ2-1, with 10 positions matching TRBD2. The CDR3 consists of 13 residues. The germline V gene has CDR1 DFQATT and CDR2 SNEGSKA (reference sequence). V lost 5 bases to trimming and J lost 8 bases; unmatched junction nucleotides: 6. Here the CDR3 DNA reads TGCAGTGCTCGGACTAGCGGCGACGATGAGCAGTTCTTC. Translated: CSARTSGDDEQFF.